This TCR beta chain was recorded in a study of blood T cell repertoires in COVID-19. As for the study in general: From the United States, Italy and Spain came samples of acute and convalescent COVID-19. The analysed material was cDNA or gDNA that came from T cells, B-cell-depleted T cells, or PBMCs.

V was shortened by 8 bases and J by 10 bases, with 24 bases between the two germline ends. Germline assignment: CDR1 SNHLY and CDR2 FYNNEI. The CDR3 sequence is 15 residues long. In the source study's methods: Reference gene primer amplification gave estimated nucleated cell counts. Clones were read by immunoSEQ multiplex PCR, and TCRdb kept only the in-frame ones, dropping some. Clonal size and the V and J genes are those of that table, whereas D and trimming came from the DNA. Among approximately 65,000 clones listed, about 90% were seen once. The chain employs TRBV2 and TRBJ2-1; a weak D match, TRBD2 (5 bases). Source material: peripheral blood. This receptor was obtained from a human donor in a cohort sampled during active COVID-19. The CDR3 nucleotides are TGTGCCAGCCTGAGGGCGGGTTTGGCCTCCGGGGAGCAGTTCTTC. This translates into CASLRAGLASGEQFF.